These 9 T cell receptor beta chains were all obtained from the same sample, sequenced in a study of response to subunit inactivated influenza vaccine. In TCRdb, the RT-PCR reads were re-called with MiXCR into one record per CDR3 protein. In the table there are 530,000 or so distinct CDR3 sequences, 10% to 15% of which are singletons. This material consisted of PBMCs from blood, taken on the day of vaccination. These receptors were collected from a man between 50 and 59 years old who received an inactivated influenza vaccine.

The J gene is TRBJ2-7, the V gene TRBV20-1; 7 bases fit TRBD2. The V gene end was trimmed by 6 bases and the J gene end by 3 bases; junction bases not matched to a gene: 8. CDR3 length: 13 amino acids. Germline V CDR1 and CDR2: DFQATT, SNEGSKA (reference sequence). As DNA, the CDR3 is TGCAGTGCAACCCGGGAGGTTTTCTACGAGCAGTACTTC. Translation: CSATREVFYEQYF.

The gene calls are TRBV28 and TRBJ1-2, with D perhaps TRBD1 (5 bases). The V end was cut by 4 bases, the J end by 7 bases, with 16 bases between. CDR3 length: 14 residues. CDR1 is MDHEN and CDR2 is SYDVKM in the germline V gene. CDR3 sequence: CASSSGPDLRGYTF. The CDR3 region has the DNA TGTGCCAGCAGTTCGGGACCGGATTTGCGTGGCTACACCTTC.

This clonotype has just a few counts. This rearrangement joins TRBV2 to TRBJ2-5, with D possibly being TRBD1 or TRBD2 (6 bases each). The germline V gene encodes CDR1 SNHLY and CDR2 FYNNEI. This CDR3 is 17 amino acids long. Trimming removed 2 bases from V and 5 bases from J, with 21 bases in between. The CDR3 reads CASSESPLGGSGETQYF. In nucleotides, the CDR3 is TGTGCCAGCAGTGAATCCCCTTTGGGGGGCAGCGGGGAGACCCAGTACTTC.

This clonotype was detected only a few times. CDR3 sequence: CASSPGQVLNSSGANVLTF. CDR3 coding DNA: TGCGCCAGCAGCCCCGGACAGGTTTTAAACAGCTCTGGGGCCAACGTCCTGACTTTC. The rearrangement joins TRBV5-1 to TRBJ2-6, with 7 bases identical to TRBD1. V lost 4 bases and J lost 0; bases outside the gene matches: 13. CDR1 is SGHRS, CDR2 YFSETQ, per germline. This CDR3 is 19 amino acids long.

This clonotype was recorded a few times. This chain uses TRBV18 with TRBJ2-3; D remains unclear. Germline V gene data show CDR1 as KGHSH and CDR2 as LQKENI. Trimming cost V 5 bases and J 10 bases, with 10 bases left between them. The CDR3 extends over 11 amino acids. The CDR3 bases are TGTGCCAGCTCATCCGGCCCCTCGCAGTATTTT. Amino acids: CASSSGPSQYF.

A few counts support this clonotype. V usage is TRBV3-1 and J usage is TRBJ2-7; weak D call: TRBD2 (5 bases). The germline V and J ends were trimmed by 1 base and 1 base, with 11 bases remaining between them. Germline CDR1 LGHDT, CDR2 YNNKEL (reference sequence). The CDR3 has 15 residues. The CDR3: CASSQGSGLSYEQYF. The CDR3, as DNA: TGTGCCAGCAGCCAAGGCTCGGGGTTGTCCTACGAGCAGTACTTC.

This clonotype turned up a few times. As DNA, the CDR3 is TGCAGCGTCGTCGGACTAGCGGAGCAAGAGACCCAGTACTTC. Protein: CSVVGLAEQETQYF. The chain is built from TRBV29-1 and TRBJ2-5; the match to TRBD2 covers 10 bases. Germline loops: CDR1 SQVTM, CDR2 ANQGSEA. With V trimmed by 6 bases and J by 2 bases, 6 bases remained unmatched. This CDR3 comprises 14 residues.

This clonotype was seen ten or more times. The chain employs TRBV6-6 and TRBJ2-1; D is undetermined. Per the germline V gene, CDR1 is MNHNY and CDR2 is SVGAGI (reference sequence). Trimming stripped 7 bases from V and 7 bases from J, with 14 bases between. CDR3 size: 13 residues. DNA for the CDR3: TGTGCCAGCACCCCATTGGGTGTTAATGAGCAGTTCTTC. It encodes CASTPLGVNEQFF.

The chain uses TRBV3-1 and TRBJ1-6, with D uncertain. V dropped 5 bases and J dropped 3 bases, with 8 bases sitting between them. The germline V gene has CDR1 LGHDT and CDR2 YNNKEL (reference sequence). This CDR3 spans 14 amino acids. CDR3 sequence: CASSTGNYNSPLHF. DNA for the CDR3: TGTGCCAGCAGCACTGGGAACTATAATTCACCCCTCCACTTT.